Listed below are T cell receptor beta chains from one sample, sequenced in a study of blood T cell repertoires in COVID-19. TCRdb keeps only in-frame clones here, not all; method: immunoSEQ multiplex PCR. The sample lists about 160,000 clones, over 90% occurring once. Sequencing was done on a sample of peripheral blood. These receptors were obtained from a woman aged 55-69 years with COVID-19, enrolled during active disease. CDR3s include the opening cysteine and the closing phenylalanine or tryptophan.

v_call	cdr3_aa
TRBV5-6	CASSLYSGTGFEYGYTF
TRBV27	CASSPPGRGNGYTF
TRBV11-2	CASSLELAEETQYF
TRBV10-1	CASSEGDTPYEQYF
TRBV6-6	CASRGGAIGNYGYTF
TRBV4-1	CASSQAGTVSNQPQHF
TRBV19	CASSRASVRNSPLHF
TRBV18	CASSLRQGSTNEKLFF
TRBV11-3	CASSLGLREADTQYF
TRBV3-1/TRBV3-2	CASSPGGWEKLFF
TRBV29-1	CSVPLRTASLYGYTF
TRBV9	CASSVVGEAYGYTF
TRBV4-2	CASSQPQGLLETQYF
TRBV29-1	CSVERGETQYF
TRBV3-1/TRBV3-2	CASSPGQGLEQYF
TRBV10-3	CAISEAGQGALAFF
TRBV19	CASTQTPAGGVNQPQHF
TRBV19	CASSLQGGNQPQHF
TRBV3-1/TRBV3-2	CASSPLTSGGKNEQFF
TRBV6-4	CASSDSRELPGNTIYF
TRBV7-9	CATEPDRGYLAPLHF
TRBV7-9	CASSLYRGTDTEAFF
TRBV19	CASSNAGGSYNEQFF
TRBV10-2	CASSDGTGGNQPQHF
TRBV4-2	CASSPQARGGTEAFF
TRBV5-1	CASSPSGTGNYGYTF
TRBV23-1	CASPNRRQASNYGYTF
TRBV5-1	CASSHYDRRSSTEAFF
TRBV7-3	CASSPTGGPYEQYF
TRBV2	CASSEGQGKGYTF
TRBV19	CASSETGPSTSTDTQYF
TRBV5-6	CASSPRRGSSVGRDTQYF
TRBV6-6	CASSQQGNQPQHF
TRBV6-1	CASSAWTGGSGNTIYF
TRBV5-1	CASSLGTANQPQHF
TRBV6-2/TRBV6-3	CASSDQGMSTEAFF